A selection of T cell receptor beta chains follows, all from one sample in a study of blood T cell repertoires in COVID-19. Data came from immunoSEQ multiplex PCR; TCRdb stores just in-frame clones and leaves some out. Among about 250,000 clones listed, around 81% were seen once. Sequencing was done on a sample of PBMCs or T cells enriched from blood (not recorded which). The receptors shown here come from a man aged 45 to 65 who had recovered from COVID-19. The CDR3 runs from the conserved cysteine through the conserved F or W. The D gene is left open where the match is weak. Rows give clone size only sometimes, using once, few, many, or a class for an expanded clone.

CDR3 protein: CASSQEPRVEGYTF
CDR3 DNA: TGCGCCAGCAGCCAAGAGCCGAGGGTCGAGGGCTACACCTTC
V gene: TRBV4-1
D gene: NA
J gene: TRBJ1-2
clone size: NA
CDR3 length: 14

CDR3 protein: CSVEARVNTEAFF
CDR3 DNA: TGCAGCGTTGAAGCTCGGGTGAACACTGAAGCTTTCTTT
V gene: TRBV29-1
D gene: NA
J gene: TRBJ1-1
clone size: NA
CDR3 length: 13

CDR3 protein: CSVRTGGLNTEAFF
CDR3 DNA: TGCAGCGTCCGGACAGGGGGCTTGAATACTGAAGCTTTCTTT
V gene: TRBV29-1
D gene: TRBD1
J gene: TRBJ1-1
clone size: NA
CDR3 length: 14

CDR3 protein: CASSPPGAGRTEAFF
CDR3 DNA: TGTGCCAGTAGTCCCCCTGGGGCAGGTAGGACTGAAGCTTTCTTT
V gene: TRBV19
D gene: NA
J gene: TRBJ1-1
clone size: NA
CDR3 length: 15

CDR3 protein: CASSDGSGAYTDTQYF
CDR3 DNA: TGTGCCAGCAGCGACGGAAGCGGGGCCTACACAGATACGCAGTATTTT
V gene: TRBV7-9
D gene: TRBD2
J gene: TRBJ2-3
clone size: NA
CDR3 length: 16

CDR3 protein: CASSEGGGADTQYF
CDR3 DNA: TGTGCCAGCAGTGAAGGGGGCGGGGCAGATACGCAGTATTTT
V gene: TRBV6-1
D gene: NA
J gene: TRBJ2-3
clone size: NA
CDR3 length: 14

CDR3 protein: CASSAELAGEAYEQYF
CDR3 DNA: TGTGCCAGTAGTGCGGAGCTAGCGGGGGAAGCCTACGAGCAGTACTTC
V gene: TRBV19
D gene: TRBD2
J gene: TRBJ2-7
clone size: NA
CDR3 length: 16

CDR3 protein: CASSWVRGNQPQHF
CDR3 DNA: TGTGCCAGCAGTTGGGTTCGGGGCAATCAGCCCCAGCATTTT
V gene: TRBV6-5
D gene: NA
J gene: TRBJ1-5
clone size: NA
CDR3 length: 14

CDR3 protein: CASSPLRGGEAFF
CDR3 DNA: TGTGCCAGCAGTCCCCTAAGAGGGGGAGAAGCTTTCTTT
V gene: TRBV6-5
D gene: NA
J gene: TRBJ1-1
clone size: NA
CDR3 length: 13

CDR3 protein: CASSPLPGNLITDTQYF
CDR3 DNA: TGTGCCAGCTCACCCCTCCCAGGGAACCTGATTACAGATACGCAGTATTTT
V gene: TRBV18
D gene: NA
J gene: TRBJ2-3
clone size: once
CDR3 length: 17

CDR3 protein: CATDPGQGSHEQYF
CDR3 DNA: TGTGCCACCGACCCGGGACAGGGGTCCCACGAGCAGTACTTC
V gene: TRBV10-3
D gene: TRBD1
J gene: TRBJ2-7
clone size: NA
CDR3 length: 14

CDR3 protein: CASSLVGGNQPQHF
CDR3 DNA: TGTGCCAGCAGCTTAGTAGGAGGGAATCAGCCCCAGCATTTT
V gene: TRBV7-2
D gene: NA
J gene: TRBJ1-5
clone size: NA
CDR3 length: 14

CDR3 protein: CAWSPGQSSYNSPLHF
CDR3 DNA: TGTGCCTGGAGTCCTGGACAGAGCTCCTATAATTCACCCCTCCACTTT
V gene: TRBV30
D gene: NA
J gene: TRBJ1-6
clone size: NA
CDR3 length: 16

CDR3 protein: CATSGGGLRDEQFF
CDR3 DNA: TGTGCCACCAGCGGAGGTGGTCTGAGGGATGAGCAGTTCTTC
V gene: TRBV15
D gene: NA
J gene: TRBJ2-1
clone size: NA
CDR3 length: 14

CDR3 protein: CASRQGARGNTIYF
CDR3 DNA: TGTGCCAGCAGGCAGGGGGCGCGTGGAAACACCATATATTTT
V gene: TRBV6-5
D gene: TRBD1
J gene: TRBJ1-3
clone size: NA
CDR3 length: 14

CDR3 protein: CASSPGDGSYGYTF
CDR3 DNA: TGTGCCAGCAGCCCGGGGGACGGGAGCTATGGCTACACCTTC
V gene: TRBV11-1
D gene: NA
J gene: TRBJ1-2
clone size: NA
CDR3 length: 14

CDR3 protein: CSVEEIVLEAFF
CDR3 DNA: TGCAGCGTTGAAGAAATCGTACTTGAAGCTTTCTTT
V gene: TRBV29-1
D gene: NA
J gene: TRBJ1-1
clone size: NA
CDR3 length: 12

CDR3 protein: CASSLAGAAYEQYF
CDR3 DNA: TGTGCCAGCAGCTTAGCTGGGGCCGCGTACGAGCAGTACTTC
V gene: TRBV7-9
D gene: NA
J gene: TRBJ2-7
clone size: once
CDR3 length: 14

CDR3 protein: CASRSGTTYEQYF
CDR3 DNA: TGTGCCAGCAGGAGTGGGACAACGTACGAGCAGTACTTC
V gene: TRBV28
D gene: NA
J gene: TRBJ2-7
clone size: NA
CDR3 length: 13

CDR3 protein: CASSQRSGTGINEQYF
CDR3 DNA: TGTGCCAGCAGTCAACGAAGCGGGACAGGGATCAACGAGCAGTACTTC
V gene: TRBV3-1/TRBV3-2
D gene: TRBD1
J gene: TRBJ2-7
clone size: NA
CDR3 length: 16

CDR3 protein: CASSPSGYEQYF
CDR3 DNA: TGTGCCAGCAGTCCTAGCGGCTACGAGCAGTACTTC
V gene: TRBV2
D gene: TRBD2
J gene: TRBJ2-7
clone size: NA
CDR3 length: 12

CDR3 protein: CASSLGHRGSQPQHF
CDR3 DNA: TGTGCCAGCAGCTTAGGGCACAGGGGTTCTCAGCCCCAGCATTTT
V gene: TRBV11-2
D gene: TRBD1
J gene: TRBJ1-5
clone size: NA
CDR3 length: 15

CDR3 protein: CASSLGQSTSPLHF
CDR3 DNA: TGTGCCAGCAGCTTAGGGCAGTCCACCTCACCCCTCCACTTT
V gene: TRBV7-3
D gene: NA
J gene: TRBJ1-6
clone size: NA
CDR3 length: 14

CDR3 protein: CAWSVAPQGYGYTF
CDR3 DNA: TGTGCCTGGAGTGTTGCCCCACAGGGCTATGGCTACACCTTC
V gene: TRBV30
D gene: NA
J gene: TRBJ1-2
clone size: NA
CDR3 length: 14

CDR3 protein: CSAWGQGRTEAFF
CDR3 DNA: TGCAGCGCCTGGGGACAGGGGCGCACTGAAGCTTTCTTT
V gene: TRBV29-1
D gene: TRBD1
J gene: TRBJ1-1
clone size: NA
CDR3 length: 13

CDR3 protein: CASSSPWARVGNEQFF
CDR3 DNA: TGTGCCAGCAGTTCCCCCTGGGCCCGCGTCGGAAATGAGCAGTTCTTC
V gene: TRBV6-5
D gene: NA
J gene: TRBJ2-1
clone size: NA
CDR3 length: 16

CDR3 protein: CASSSGTGGAAKNIQYF
CDR3 DNA: TGTGCCAGCAGTTCTGGGACAGGGGGCGCGGCCAAAAACATTCAGTACTTC
V gene: TRBV27
D gene: TRBD1
J gene: TRBJ2-4
clone size: NA
CDR3 length: 17

CDR3 protein: CASSRSLDEQFF
CDR3 DNA: TGTGCCAGCAGCAGATCTCTCGATGAGCAGTTCTTC
V gene: TRBV6-5
D gene: NA
J gene: TRBJ2-1
clone size: NA
CDR3 length: 12

CDR3 protein: CASSHRLAVNTGELFF
CDR3 DNA: TGTGCCAGCAGCCATAGACTAGCGGTGAACACCGGGGAGCTGTTTTTT
V gene: TRBV3-1/TRBV3-2
D gene: TRBD2
J gene: TRBJ2-2
clone size: NA
CDR3 length: 16

CDR3 protein: CASSPEGGRNTEAFF
CDR3 DNA: TGTGCCAGTAGCCCCGAAGGGGGCCGGAACACTGAAGCTTTCTTT
V gene: TRBV19
D gene: TRBD1
J gene: TRBJ1-1
clone size: NA
CDR3 length: 15

CDR3 protein: CASSLDGTTTDTQYF
CDR3 DNA: TGCGCCAGCAGCTTGGACGGGACAACCACAGATACGCAGTATTTT
V gene: TRBV5-1
D gene: NA
J gene: TRBJ2-3
clone size: NA
CDR3 length: 15

CDR3 protein: CASSPPGQGADGYTF
CDR3 DNA: TGTGCCAGCTCACCCCCGGGACAGGGGGCTGATGGCTACACCTTC
V gene: TRBV18
D gene: TRBD1
J gene: TRBJ1-2
clone size: NA
CDR3 length: 15

CDR3 protein: CASSRGGQVSGNTIYF
CDR3 DNA: TGTGCCAGCAGCCGTGGGGGACAGGTCTCTGGAAACACCATATATTTT
V gene: TRBV13
D gene: TRBD1
J gene: TRBJ1-3
clone size: NA
CDR3 length: 16

CDR3 protein: CASSQGLAGGPGSSGTYEQYF
CDR3 DNA: TGTGCCAGCAGCCAAGGTTTAGCGGGGGGGCCTGGTAGCAGCGGGACCTACGAGCAGTACTTC
V gene: TRBV4-2
D gene: TRBD2
J gene: TRBJ2-7
clone size: NA
CDR3 length: 21

CDR3 protein: CASSPGQTGEQYF
CDR3 DNA: TGTGCCAGCAGCCCGGGACAGACGGGCGAGCAGTACTTC
V gene: TRBV5-4
D gene: TRBD1
J gene: TRBJ2-7
clone size: once
CDR3 length: 13

CDR3 protein: CASSVTGAEKLFF
CDR3 DNA: TGTGCCAGCAGCGTAACAGGAGCAGAAAAACTGTTTTTT
V gene: TRBV9
D gene: NA
J gene: TRBJ1-4
clone size: NA
CDR3 length: 13

CDR3 protein: CASSDLKQGANTGELFF
CDR3 DNA: TGTGCCAGCAGTGACCTAAAACAGGGAGCGAACACCGGGGAGCTGTTTTTT
V gene: TRBV6-4
D gene: NA
J gene: TRBJ2-2
clone size: NA
CDR3 length: 17

CDR3 protein: CASSQDLSSDEETQYF
CDR3 DNA: TGTGCCAGCAGCCAAGATCTTAGTAGCGACGAAGAGACCCAGTACTTC
V gene: TRBV3-1/TRBV3-2
D gene: NA
J gene: TRBJ2-5
clone size: NA
CDR3 length: 16

CDR3 protein: CASSGTRGSPHPSNQPQHF
CDR3 DNA: TGTGCCAGCAGTGGGACCAGGGGATCTCCCCACCCTAGCAATCAGCCCCAGCATTTT
V gene: TRBV6-4
D gene: NA
J gene: TRBJ1-5
clone size: few
CDR3 length: 19

CDR3 protein: CASSLEEILALHF
CDR3 DNA: TGTGCCAGCAGCTTGGAGGAGATCTTGGCCCTCCACTTT
V gene: TRBV5-8
D gene: NA
J gene: TRBJ1-6
clone size: NA
CDR3 length: 13

CDR3 protein: CASSPQKASQPQHF
CDR3 DNA: TGTGCCAGCAGCCCACAGAAGGCCAGTCAGCCCCAGCATTTT
V gene: TRBV7-9
D gene: NA
J gene: TRBJ1-5
clone size: few
CDR3 length: 14

CDR3 protein: CASSFGQNYGYTF
CDR3 DNA: TGTGCCAGCAGTTTTGGGCAGAACTATGGCTACACCTTC
V gene: TRBV12-3/TRBV12-4
D gene: NA
J gene: TRBJ1-2
clone size: NA
CDR3 length: 13

CDR3 protein: CASSYPKLGGPYQPQHF
CDR3 DNA: TGTGCCAGCAGTTACCCGAAATTAGGGGGACCCTATCAGCCCCAGCATTTT
V gene: TRBV6-2/TRBV6-3
D gene: NA
J gene: TRBJ1-5
clone size: NA
CDR3 length: 17

CDR3 protein: CASSPGGGVSYNSPLHF
CDR3 DNA: TGTGCCAGCAGCCCGGGGGGTGGAGTCTCCTATAATTCACCCCTCCACTTT
V gene: TRBV5-4
D gene: NA
J gene: TRBJ1-6
clone size: NA
CDR3 length: 17

CDR3 protein: CASSIGQEAYGYTF
CDR3 DNA: TGTGCCAGTAGTATCGGACAGGAAGCCTATGGCTACACCTTC
V gene: TRBV19
D gene: TRBD1
J gene: TRBJ1-2
clone size: NA
CDR3 length: 14

CDR3 protein: CASSPEAGGPSGELFF
CDR3 DNA: TGTGCCAGCAGCCCCGAAGCGGGGGGGCCCAGCGGGGAGCTGTTTTTT
V gene: TRBV5-4
D gene: TRBD2
J gene: TRBJ2-2
clone size: NA
CDR3 length: 16

CDR3 protein: CASSVFRTSGTDTQYF
CDR3 DNA: TGTGCCAGCAGCGTATTCCGGACTAGCGGCACAGATACGCAGTATTTT
V gene: TRBV9
D gene: TRBD2
J gene: TRBJ2-3
clone size: NA
CDR3 length: 16

CDR3 protein: CASNNFRTNRNEQYF
CDR3 DNA: TGTGCCAGTAATAATTTCAGGACAAACCGGAACGAGCAGTACTTC
V gene: TRBV19
D gene: NA
J gene: TRBJ2-7
clone size: NA
CDR3 length: 15

CDR3 protein: CASSLTDNYGYTF
CDR3 DNA: TGCGCCAGCAGCTTGACAGATAACTATGGCTACACCTTC
V gene: TRBV5-1
D gene: NA
J gene: TRBJ1-2
clone size: NA
CDR3 length: 13

CDR3 protein: CASNPGLQGTEQFF
CDR3 DNA: TGTGCCAGCAACCCTGGGCTACAGGGGACTGAGCAGTTCTTC
V gene: TRBV6-2/TRBV6-3
D gene: TRBD1
J gene: TRBJ2-1
clone size: NA
CDR3 length: 14

CDR3 protein: CASRGGLSSYEQYF
CDR3 DNA: TGTGCCAGCCGCGGAGGACTGAGCTCCTACGAGCAGTACTTC
V gene: TRBV2
D gene: NA
J gene: TRBJ2-7
clone size: NA
CDR3 length: 14

CDR3 protein: CATSPPPGVELFF
CDR3 DNA: TGTGCCACCAGCCCCCCGCCGGGGGTCGAGCTGTTTTTT
V gene: TRBV24-1
D gene: NA
J gene: TRBJ2-2
clone size: NA
CDR3 length: 13

CDR3 protein: CARGGERYGYTF
CDR3 DNA: TGTGCCAGAGGAGGGGAGCGGTATGGCTACACCTTC
V gene: TRBV6-4
D gene: NA
J gene: TRBJ1-2
clone size: NA
CDR3 length: 12

CDR3 protein: CASSAGLASYEQYF
CDR3 DNA: TGTGCCAGCAGCGCCGGACTAGCTTCCTACGAGCAGTACTTC
V gene: TRBV7-6
D gene: TRBD2
J gene: TRBJ2-7
clone size: NA
CDR3 length: 14